This passage covers 25 T cell receptor beta chains from one sample sequenced in a study of cytomegalovirus exposure and HLA in healthy donors. It was with 60 Vbeta and 13 Jbeta primers that the PCR ran. Profiled with immunoSEQ multiplex PCR; TCRdb holds only in-frame clones, not every one. Altogether over 150,000 clones are present, about four fifths being singletons, with the ten largest covering approximately 13%. Sample: PBMCs. The receptors come from a woman aged 45-59 years in good health and CMV-seronegative.

The chain employs TRBV7-2 and TRBJ2-1; 7 nucleotides match TRBD2. With 2 bases clipped from V and 5 bases from J, the junction kept 6 bases outside the gene matches. The CDR3 contains 15 residues. Germline CDR1 and CDR2: SGHTA and FQGNSA. The CDR3 reads CASSLSAGDHNEQFF. The CDR3 DNA reads as TGTGCCAGCAGCTTATCGGCGGGAGACCACAATGAGCAGTTCTTC.

The chain combines TRBV6-1 with TRBJ1-2; 8 bases are a match to TRBD1. The CDR3 runs to 15 residues. The junction had 8 bases not matched to a gene; V was cut back by 6 bases and J by 2 bases. Germline V lookup: CDR1 MNHNS, CDR2 SASEGT. The CDR3 nucleotides are TGTGCCAGCAGCGCCCGGACAGGGAACAACTATGGCTACACCTTC. Amino acids: CASSARTGNNYGYTF.

This chain joins TRBV15 and TRBJ2-7; 11 bases line up with TRBD1. Germline V CDR1 and CDR2: LNHNV, YYDKDF (reference sequence). Trimming cost V 0 bases and J 4 bases; bases outside gene matches: 2. There are 15 residues in the CDR3. The chain's CDR3 is CATSREGTGGYEQYF. Here the CDR3 DNA reads TGTGCCACCAGCAGAGAAGGGACAGGGGGATACGAGCAGTACTTC.

This sequence joins TRBV6-1 and TRBJ2-7; 10 nucleotides agree with TRBD1. V shed 4 bases and J 5 bases; nucleotides not matched to a gene: 8. Germline V lookup: CDR1 MNHNS, CDR2 SASEGT. The CDR3 runs to 15 residues. CDR3 residues: CASSAPGQGINEQYF. Written as DNA, the CDR3 is TGTGCCAGCAGTGCGCCGGGACAGGGGATCAACGAGCAGTACTTC.

This clone is a singleton in its sample. The chain has TRBV7-3 and TRBJ1-6; 7 bases are a match to TRBD1. The length of the CDR3 is 16 residues. Germline V gene sequence: CDR1 SGHTA, CDR2 FQGTGA. The trim removed 1 base at V and 9 bases at J, leaving 9 bases unmatched. The CDR3 DNA sequence: TGTGCCAGCAGCTTAAGGGCAGGGGGAGATGGTTCACCCCTCCACTTT. Translating it yields CASSLRAGGDGSPLHF.

The chain has TRBV10-3 and TRBJ2-5, with 9 bases fitting TRBD1. V lost 6 bases, J lost 5 bases, and 4 bases stayed unmatched. Germline V CDR1 and CDR2: ENHRY, SYGVKD. The CDR3 runs 13 residues. CDR3 residues: CAIRGQGVETQYF. The CDR3 DNA reads TGTGCCATCAGGGGACAGGGTGTGGAGACCCAGTACTTC.

J is TRBJ1-2 and V is TRBV7-2; 7 bases line up with TRBD1. Germline V CDR1 and CDR2: SGHTA, FQGNSA. The CDR3 sequence is 17 residues long. Trimming removed 1 base from V and 4 bases from J; junction bases left unmatched: 12. CDR3 region: CASSLGAGTAFGYGYTF. In DNA, the CDR3 is TGTGCCAGCAGCTTAGGCGCGGGGACAGCCTTCGGCTATGGCTACACCTTC.

V gene TRBV19 combines with J gene TRBJ2-7; 9 bases are shared with TRBD1. V shed 3 bases and J 2 bases; nucleotides not matched to a gene: 2. The CDR3 extends over 14 amino acids. CDR1 is LNHDA and CDR2 is SQIVND in the germline V gene (reference sequence). The DNA of the CDR3 is TGTGCCAGTAGTATCGGGACAGGGCCCTACGAGCAGTACTTC. It translates to CASSIGTGPYEQYF.

The V call is TRBV7-2, the J call TRBJ2-2; D is ambiguous. The CDR3 has 15 residues. Trimming stripped 1 base from V and 4 bases from J, with 10 bases between. Germline values: CDR1 SGHTA, CDR2 FQGNSA. The CDR3 sequence is CASSLVLSPTGELFF. CDR3 coding DNA: TGTGCCAGCAGCTTAGTACTATCCCCCACCGGGGAGCTGTTTTTT.

The chain links TRBV4-3 to TRBJ1-2, with TRBD1 matching over 10 bases. CDR3 length equals 15 residues. V gave up 3 bases and J gave up 4 bases; unmatched junction bases: 5. Germline assignment: CDR1 LGHNA and CDR2 YSLEER. The CDR3 region has the DNA TGCGCCAGCAGCCAGGACAGGGGGGTTGGCTATGGCTACACCTTC. Its translation: CASSQDRGVGYGYTF.

J is TRBJ1-2 and V is TRBV7-2; 9 bases are a match to TRBD1. CDR1 is SGHTA and CDR2 is FQGNSA in the germline V gene. CDR3 length equals 14 residues. Trimming removed 4 bases from V and 4 bases from J; junction bases left unmatched: 4. CDR3 nucleotide sequence: TGTGCCAGCAGCTGGGACAGGGACGGCTATGGCTACACCTTC. Residues: CASSWDRDGYGYTF.

This clone occurred a few times. The V and J genes are TRBV7-2 and TRBJ2-7; TRBD2 matches at 7 bases. Germline V gene data show CDR1 as SGHTA and CDR2 as FQGNSA. After removal of 8 bases from V and 0 bases from J, the junction contained 1 base not matched to a gene. There are 12 residues in the CDR3. Here the CDR3 reads CASGRDSYEQYF. CDR3 bases: TGTGCCAGCGGGAGGGACTCCTACGAGCAGTACTTC.

The chain couples TRBV4-1 to TRBJ2-2; TRBD2 matches at 9 bases. Trimming took 2 bases from V and 2 from J; bases not matched to a gene: 21. This CDR3 region has 22 residues. The germline gives CDR1 MGHRA, CDR2 YSYEKL. Here the CDR3 reads CASSQPGLREAGGPGNTGELFF. The CDR3 DNA follows: TGCGCCAGCAGCCAACCAGGACTTCGAGAGGCGGGAGGGCCGGGTAACACCGGGGAGCTGTTTTTT.

This sequence joins TRBV13 and TRBJ2-5, with D perhaps TRBD2 (7 bases). The J call may be in error: the DNA end matches TRBJ2-7 better. Germline assignment: CDR1 PRHDT and CDR2 FYEKMQ (reference sequence). The CDR3 is made up of 14 amino acids. CDR3 coding DNA: TGTGCCAGCAGCTTAGAGGGGGGGGGCTACGAGCAGTACTTC. Translated: CASSLEGGGYEQYF.

This rearrangement joins TRBV18 to TRBJ1-5, with no clear D. V lost 2 bases and J 4 bases, leaving 9 bases between the germline ends. Germline V gene data show CDR1 as KGHSH and CDR2 as LQKENI. This CDR3 is 14 amino acids long. The chain's CDR3 is CASSPNYGNQPQHF. The CDR3 DNA is TGTGCCAGCTCACCAAACTACGGGAATCAGCCCCAGCATTTT.

This clone was seen once. The genes are TRBV19 and TRBJ2-5; D may be TRBD2 (6 bases). Germline-derived CDR1 and CDR2 are LNHDA and SQIVND (reference sequence). Trimming removed 10 bases from V and 5 bases from J, with 17 bases in between. The CDR3 runs to 13 residues. CDR3 residues: CATRGGPWETQYF. The CDR3 DNA reads TGTGCCACCCGAGGAGGGCCGTGGGAGACCCAGTACTTC. The variable domain in full, completed from reference TRBV19 and TRBJ2-5, reads DGGITQSPKYLFRKEGQNVTLSCEQNLNHDAMYWYRQDPGQGLRLIYYSQIVNDFQKGDIAEGYSVSREKKESFPLTVTSAQKNPTAFYLCATRGGPWETQYFGPGTRLLVL.

The rearrangement joins TRBV9 to TRBJ2-1; 7 positions match TRBD1. Germline values: CDR1 SGDLS, CDR2 YYNGEE. The CDR3 contains 16 residues. V was pared by 0 bases and J by 8 bases, with 11 bases of the junction left unmatched. The CDR3 spells CASSVGITGVGYEQFF. As DNA, the CDR3 is TGTGCCAGCAGCGTAGGTATAACAGGGGTTGGCTATGAGCAGTTCTTC.

With regard to this clone: The junction departs from the called germline gene at one end, perhaps through a read error. The chain joins TRBV7-9 to TRBJ2-1, with 10 bases that match TRBD2. This CDR3 region has 18 residues. In germline, CDR1 is SEHNR, CDR2 FQNEAQ (reference sequence). The CDR3 DNA is TGTTCCAGCAGCTTAGCTCGGGCTAGCGGGGGCTATTACAATGAGCAGTTCTTC. It codes for CSSSLARASGGYYNEQFF.

This chain connects TRBV5-7 to TRBJ1-1; D might be TRBD1 (6 bases). TRBV5-7 counts as an open reading frame of uncertain function. CDR3 length equals 15 residues. The V end lost 4 bases, the J end lost 1 base, and 14 bases lay between the germline ends. The CDR3 sequence is CASSPGGGWNTEAFF. The CDR3, as DNA: TGTGCCAGCAGCCCTGGGGGCGGATGGAACACTGAAGCTTTCTTT.

This clone was seen more than once but under ten times. The chain links TRBV10-2 to TRBJ2-1; TRBD1 matches at 7 bases. The CDR3 covers 15 residues. The junction had 1 base not matched to a gene; V was cut back by 0 bases and J by 2 bases. Germline-derived CDR1 and CDR2 are WSHSY and SAAADI. The DNA of the CDR3 is TGCGCCAGCAGTGAGTCAACAGGGGCCTACAATGAGCAGTTCTTC. This gives the protein CASSESTGAYNEQFF.

This clone was seen a few times. The chain carries TRBV28 and TRBJ1-5, with unresolved D. CDR1 and CDR2 from the germline V gene are MDHEN and SYDVKM. CDR3 length: 13 amino acids. Trimming took 8 bases from V and 7 from J, leaving 15 bases between them. The CDR3 is CASGRGPRQPQHF. DNA for the CDR3: TGTGCCAGCGGACGGGGTCCGCGACAGCCCCAGCATTTT.

Note on this clone: One end of the junction fails to match germline, which may point to a read error. The chain combines TRBV2 with TRBJ1-6, with D maybe TRBD1 (5 bases). This CDR3 spans 11 amino acids. Germline CDR1 SNHLY, CDR2 FYNNEI. The CDR3 region has the DNA TGTGCCAGCACTCGAGACAGTTTCCCTTACTTT. The encoded protein is CASTRDSFPYF.

Remarks on this clone: Other DNA sequences in this sample translate to the same CDR3. V and J are TRBV10-1 and TRBJ1-5, with TRBD1 matching 9 bases. CDR1 and CDR2 from the germline V gene are WNHNN and SYGVQD (reference sequence). V gave up 6 bases and J gave up 7 bases; unmatched junction bases: 10. This CDR3 is built from 15 residues. CDR3 sequence: CASRIGQGRNQPQHF. DNA for the CDR3: TGCGCCAGCAGAATTGGACAGGGGAGGAACCAGCCCCAGCATTTT.

This clone was observed a few times. The chain links TRBV7-9 to TRBJ2-7, with 7 bases lining up with TRBD1. The CDR3 is 14 amino acids. From germline, CDR1 is SEHNR and CDR2 FQNEAQ (reference sequence). Germline trimming cut 5 bases from V and 3 bases from J; bases unmatched to any gene: 7. CDR3 DNA: TGTGCCAGCAGCCACGACAGGGTTAACTACGAGCAGTACTTC. Translating gives CASSHDRVNYEQYF. The variable domain in full, with the rest retrieved from reference TRBV7-9 and TRBJ2-7, is DTGVSQNPRHKITKRGQNVTFRCDPISEHNRLYWYRQTLGQGPEFLTYFQNEAQLEKSRLLSDRFSAERPKGSFSTLEIQRTEQGDSAMYLCASSHDRVNYEQYFGPGTRLTVT.

The V and J genes are TRBV5-4 and TRBJ2-3; 9 bases map to TRBD1. The CDR3 spans 16 residues. Germline CDR1 SGHNT, CDR2 YYREEE (reference sequence). The junction had 8 bases not matched to a gene; V was cut back by 4 bases and J by 2 bases. The CDR3 DNA is TGTGCCAGCAGCCCCGCGCGGGACAGGGTCACAGATACGCAGTATTTT. This encodes CASSPARDRVTDTQYF.